The 29 T cell receptor beta chains listed next were all sequenced from one sample in a study of OX40 agonist ivuxolimab in advanced cancers. Repertoires were generated with immunoSEQ multiplex PCR, while TCRdb's copy carries only in-frame clones and drops some. The sample lists roughly 75,000 clones; just over 85% were seen once. Material: CD4+ or CD8+ T cells sorted from blood, obtained in a trial of the OX40 agonist ivuxolimab. These receptor sequences come from an adult with an advanced solid tumor such as melanoma, head and neck, liver or kidney cancer.

The chain carries TRBV10-3 and TRBJ2-1; 8 positions agree with TRBD2. V lost 6 bases, J lost 5 bases, and 9 bases stayed unmatched. The CDR3 totals 15 residues. Germline loops: CDR1 ENHRY, CDR2 SYGVKD. CDR3 in DNA: TGTGCCATCAGGCTAGGGCTAGCGGGCGACAATGAGCAGTTCTTC. It is translated as CAIRLGLAGDNEQFF.

The CDR3 loop reads CASSLDVGFYEQYF. CDR3 sequence (DNA): TGTGCCAGCAGCTTAGATGTTGGGTTCTACGAGCAGTACTTC. V is TRBV11-2 and J is TRBJ2-7; D ambiguous. Germline V CDR1 and CDR2: SGHAT, FQNNGV. V was trimmed by 0 bases and J by 3 bases, leaving 9 bases between them. The CDR3 contains 14 residues.

The V gene is TRBV6-5, the J gene TRBJ1-1; D remains ambiguous. Germline V gene sequence: CDR1 MNHEY, CDR2 SVGAGI. There are 12 residues in the CDR3. The V gene lost 10 bases and the J gene lost 3 bases, with 12 bases spanning the gap. This CDR3 reads CATLRTDTEAFF. CDR3 nucleotides: TGTGCCACACTTCGGACGGACACTGAAGCTTTCTTT.

This chain connects TRBV6-6 to TRBJ1-4; 7 bases are shared with TRBD1. Per germline, CDR1 MNHNY and CDR2 SVGAGI (reference sequence). CDR3 length equals 13 residues. J was trimmed by 6 bases and V by 10 bases; bases with no gene match: 8. For the CDR3, the DNA is TGTGCCACCCTAGACAGGGAGGATGAAAAACTGTTTTTT. As protein: CATLDREDEKLFF.

This clone was detected only a few times. The chain joins TRBV6-5 to TRBJ1-4, with 7 bases identical to TRBD1. This CDR3 has 15 residues. Germline lookup yields CDR1 MNHEY and CDR2 SVGAGI. After removal of 0 bases from V and 8 bases from J, the junction contained 6 bases not matched to a gene. The CDR3 sequence is CASSYSMSRGEKLFF. The CDR3, as DNA: TGTGCCAGCAGTTACTCGATGTCCAGGGGGGAAAAACTGTTTTTT.

The V call is TRBV7-9, the J call TRBJ1-1, with a weak D call TRBD1 (6 bases). The CDR3 covers 13 residues. The germline gives CDR1 SEHNR, CDR2 FQNEAQ (reference sequence). V dropped 2 bases and J dropped 8 bases, with 12 bases sitting between them. The CDR3 reads CASSLMTQGEAFF. The CDR3 nucleotides read TGTGCCAGCAGCTTAATGACGCAGGGGGAAGCTTTCTTT.

The table lists this clone with a count of one. The J gene is TRBJ2-7, the V gene TRBV18; possibly TRBD1 for D (5 bases). CDR1 KGHSH and CDR2 LQKENI come from the germline V gene. V was cut by 2 bases and J by 3 bases, with 11 bases left in between. The CDR3 length is 14 residues. This CDR3 is CASSPNSGLYEQYF. CDR3 sequence (DNA): TGTGCCAGCTCACCAAATTCAGGGCTCTACGAGCAGTACTTC.

V usage is TRBV30 and J usage is TRBJ2-5, with 12 bases matching TRBD2. The CDR3 totals 16 residues. The V and J ends lost 3 bases and 9 bases, in that order; junction bases with no gene match: 14. Per germline, CDR1 GTSNPN and CDR2 SVGIG (reference sequence). The CDR3 spells CAWRPTPLAGGPAQYF. CDR3 bases: TGTGCCTGGAGGCCGACCCCGCTAGCGGGGGGGCCGGCCCAGTACTTC. Together with reference TRBV30 and TRBJ2-5, the CDR3 gives the full variable domain: SQTIHQWPATLVQPVGSPLSLECTVEGTSNPNLYWYRQAAGRGLQLLFYSVGIGQISSEVPQNLSASRPQDRQFILSSKKLLLSDSGFYLCAWRPTPLAGGPAQYFGPGTRLLVL.

This chain uses TRBV5-1 with TRBJ2-7, with D possibly being TRBD1 (5 bases). The CDR3 extends over 15 amino acids. V was trimmed by 4 bases and J by 5 bases, leaving 19 bases between them. Germline assignment: CDR1 SGHRS and CDR2 YFSETQ. The CDR3: CASSLVIQGNHEQYF. The CDR3 DNA sequence: TGCGCCAGCAGCCTCGTGATTCAGGGTAACCACGAGCAGTACTTC.

The V call is TRBV7-3, the J call TRBJ1-1, with D perhaps matching TRBD1 (6 bases). Germline CDR1 is SGHTA and CDR2 is FQGTGA. V shed 0 bases and J shed 5 bases, with 16 bases lying between them. The CDR3 runs 16 residues. CDR3 protein: CASSLTGGRLGTEAFF. The CDR3 DNA sequence: TGTGCCAGCAGCTTAACAGGGGGAAGGTTGGGGACTGAAGCTTTCTTT.

The J gene is TRBJ2-5, the V gene TRBV28, with D uncertain. Germline assignment: CDR1 MDHEN and CDR2 SYDVKM. CDR3 size: 10 residues. Trimming stripped 9 bases from V and 5 bases from J, with 7 bases between. Written as DNA, the CDR3 is TGTGCCAGGCCCGGTGAGACCCAGTACTTC. Encoded protein: CARPGETQYF.

The CDR3 protein is CASTDPPGKYHGYTF. CDR3 sequence (DNA): TGTGCCAGCACCGACCCCCCCGGGAAGTACCATGGCTACACCTTC. The rearrangement links TRBV6-4 to TRBJ1-2; D is ambiguous. The V and J ends lost 7 bases and 6 bases respectively, with 21 bases between them. The CDR3 has 15 amino acids. Germline V gene lookup returns CDR1 MRHNA and CDR2 SNTAGT.

This clone was recorded at least ten times. The identical CDR3 is also encoded by other nucleotide sequences in the sample. The rearrangement joins TRBV6-6 to TRBJ1-2; no clear D. From germline, CDR1 is MNHNY and CDR2 SVGAGI (reference sequence). The CDR3 contains 13 residues. V lost 0 bases and J 3 bases, leaving 5 bases between the germline ends. The CDR3: CASSYSGDYGYTF. In DNA form, the CDR3 reads TGTGCCAGCAGTTACTCCGGGGACTATGGCTACACCTTC.

This chain uses TRBV2 with TRBJ2-2; D may be TRBD1 (5 bases). The germline V gene has CDR1 SNHLY and CDR2 FYNNEI. This CDR3 comprises 15 residues. With 4 bases removed from V and 4 bases from J, the gap between germline ends came to 13 bases. The CDR3 DNA reads TGTGCCAGCAGTGGATCTGGGGCGAGCACCGGGGAGCTGTTTTTT. It codes for CASSGSGASTGELFF.

The V gene is TRBV18, the J gene TRBJ1-1, with 9 bases fitting TRBD1. V lost 3 bases, J lost 5 bases, and 7 bases stayed unmatched. The CDR3 covers 15 residues. Germline lookup yields CDR1 KGHSH and CDR2 LQKENI. The CDR3 sequence is CASSPRTGESTEAFF. As DNA, the CDR3 is TGTGCCAGCTCACCTCGGACAGGGGAGAGTACTGAAGCTTTCTTT.

V gene TRBV5-1 combines with J gene TRBJ1-1; D not resolved. CDR3 length: 15 residues. Per germline, CDR1 SGHRS and CDR2 YFSETQ. V was cut by 0 bases and J by 4 bases, with 13 bases left in between. DNA of the CDR3: TGCGCCAGCAGCTTGGATGGACTATCGGGCACTGAAGCTTTCTTT. This encodes CASSLDGLSGTEAFF.

V gene TRBV2 combines with J gene TRBJ1-2; possibly TRBD1 for D (6 bases). V shed 11 bases and J shed 4 bases, with 20 bases lying between them. Germline CDR1 SNHLY, CDR2 FYNNEI. The length of the CDR3 is 14 residues. In DNA, the CDR3 is TGTGCCGGAGACCAGGAGGGGGGTGGCTATGGCTACACCTTC. It encodes CAGDQEGGGYGYTF.

The chain carries TRBV7-2 and TRBJ2-1, with 11 bases fitting TRBD2. This CDR3 has 15 amino acids. The V segment lost 6 bases and the J segment 6 bases; nucleotides outside the gene matches: 7. Germline V CDR1 and CDR2: SGHTA, FQGNSA. CDR3 coding DNA: TGTGCCAGCAGTACGGGACTAGCGGACGCCAATGAGCAGTTCTTC. Residues: CASSTGLADANEQFF. The entire variable domain, with the rest obtained from reference TRBV7-2 and TRBJ2-1, is as follows: GAGVSQSPSNKVTEKGKDVELRCDPISGHTALYWYRQSLGQGLEFLIYFQGNSAPDKSGLPSDRFSAERTGGSVSTLTIQRTQQEDSAVYLCASSTGLADANEQFFGPGTRLTVL.

The rearrangement joins TRBV18 to TRBJ2-5; D not resolved. Trimming shortened V by 6 bases and J by 2 bases, and 10 bases separated the two germline ends. The CDR3 runs 13 residues. The germline V gene encodes CDR1 KGHSH and CDR2 LQKENI. CDR3 region: CASSSATQETQYF. In DNA, the CDR3 is TGTGCCAGCTCCTCGGCGACTCAAGAGACCCAGTACTTC. Supplemented by reference TRBV18 and TRBJ2-5, the full variable domain reads NAGVMQNPRHLVRRRGQEARLRCSPMKGHSHVYWYRQLPEEGLKFMVYLQKENIIDESGMPKERFSAEFPKEGPSILRIQQVVRGDSAAYFCASSSATQETQYFGPGTRLLVL.

The rearrangement links TRBV28 to TRBJ2-7; maybe TRBD2 (6 bases). This CDR3 comprises 13 residues. Germline values: CDR1 MDHEN, CDR2 SYDVKM. Trimming removed 3 bases at V and 6 bases at J, with 12 bases between. The CDR3 spells CASSFPGRLEQYF. The CDR3 DNA reads TGTGCCAGCAGTTTTCCGGGGAGGCTCGAGCAGTACTTC.

This chain links TRBV2 with TRBJ1-5; D may be TRBD1 (5 bases). The V end was cut by 4 bases, the J end by 5 bases, with 12 bases between. Germline V gene sequence: CDR1 SNHLY, CDR2 FYNNEI. The CDR3 loop spans 14 amino acids. CDR3 amino acids: CASSVRDGYQPQHF. In DNA, the CDR3 is TGTGCCAGCAGTGTCCGGGACGGCTATCAGCCCCAGCATTTT.

The chain has TRBV10-3 and TRBJ2-1; TRBD1 aligns across 9 bases. Unmatched junction bases numbered 7, after V lost 11 bases and J lost 5 bases. The germline CDR1 and CDR2 sequences are ENHRY and SYGVKD. The CDR3 is 13 amino acids. DNA for the CDR3: TGTGCCTACCGGGACAGGGACGACAATGAGCAGTTCTTC. Translated, it gives CAYRDRDDNEQFF.

The genes are TRBV13 and TRBJ2-1; no reliable D call. Per germline, CDR1 PRHDT and CDR2 FYEKMQ (reference sequence). V was pared by 0 bases and J by 3 bases, with 6 bases between. The CDR3 is made up of 14 amino acids. CDR3 protein: CASSLGLLYNEQFF. The CDR3 region has the DNA TGTGCCAGCAGCTTAGGCCTACTCTACAATGAGCAGTTCTTC. The full variable domain, in which reference TRBV13 and TRBJ2-1 provide the parts outside the CDR3, is AAGVIQSPRHLIKEKRETATLKCYPIPRHDTVYWYQQGPGQDPQFLISFYEKMQSDKGSIPDRFSAQQFSDYHSELNMSSLELGDSALYFCASSLGLLYNEQFFGPGTRLTVL.

This chain uses TRBV7-2 with TRBJ2-7, with D uncertain. This CDR3 spans 16 amino acids. The V end was cut by 0 bases, the J end by 4 bases, with 16 bases between. The V gene's germline CDR1 is SGHTA and CDR2 FQGNSA. The CDR3 DNA reads TGTGCCAGCAGCTTAGCTCCCGACCCGTCATCTTACGAGCAGTACTTC. It yields the protein CASSLAPDPSSYEQYF.

V gene TRBV28 combines with J gene TRBJ2-1; TRBD2 matches at 7 bases. CDR1 and CDR2 (germline): MDHEN, SYDVKM. The CDR3 contains 14 residues. With V trimmed by 2 bases and J by 8 bases, 6 bases remained unmatched. The CDR3 DNA reads as TGTGCCAGCAGTTTACGGGGGGAGAGCGATGAGCAGTTCTTC. This codes for CASSLRGESDEQFF.

This chain joins TRBV28 and TRBJ2-1, with D perhaps TRBD1 (6 bases). Trimming stripped 4 bases from V and 9 bases from J, with 19 bases between. This CDR3 contains 15 residues. The germline gives CDR1 MDHEN, CDR2 SYDVKM. CDR3 sequence: CASSSPGARYGEQFF. The CDR3 region has the DNA TGTGCCAGCAGTTCCCCAGGGGCCAGGTACGGTGAGCAGTTCTTC.

The chain carries TRBV2 and TRBJ2-1; D perhaps matches TRBD1 (6 bases). Germline assignment: CDR1 SNHLY and CDR2 FYNNEI. The CDR3 has 12 amino acids. The V end lost 2 bases, the J end lost 10 bases, and 9 bases lay between the germline ends. CDR3 loop: CASSESQGEQFF. CDR3 nucleotide sequence: TGTGCCAGCAGTGAATCGCAGGGGGAGCAGTTCTTC.

This clone was found a few times. V and J are TRBV10-1 and TRBJ1-2; tentatively, D is TRBD1 (5 bases). The germline V gene encodes CDR1 WNHNN and CDR2 SYGVQD (reference sequence). The V end was cut by 0 bases, the J end by 6 bases, with 8 bases between. The CDR3 covers 13 residues. In DNA form, the CDR3 reads TGCGCCAGCAGTGAGTCCAGGGTGCATGGCTACACCTTC. Its translation is CASSESRVHGYTF.

The chain joins TRBV7-9 to TRBJ2-3; 7 bases are a match to TRBD2. Trimming took 0 bases from V and 4 from J; bases not matched to a gene: 4. The CDR3 sequence is 15 residues long. Germline lookup yields CDR1 SEHNR and CDR2 FQNEAQ (reference sequence). The CDR3 spells CASSLARGGADTQYF. The DNA for the CDR3 is TGTGCCAGCAGCTTAGCCCGGGGAGGGGCAGATACGCAGTATTTT.